This TCR beta chain appears in the sequencing data of a study of human T cells and chemical hapten exposure. In the study overall: Upper-back patch tests with 0.01% DPC were read at 6 days. From small differences in pooled library volume came most of the variation in per-sample TCR yields. Study conclusions and caveats: Since the donors had alopecia, their immune response may not be the same as that of healthy people. Versus controls, significantly more large CDR3 similarity clusters arose from expanded TCRs.

The CDR3 has 15 residues. Germline loops: CDR1 SGHAT, CDR2 FQNNGV. V shed 1 base and J shed 3 bases, with 13 bases lying between them. Many counts were recorded for this clonotype. Its specificity is unknown. The sample's time point: patch test 1, 2 weeks after DPC sensitization. Treatment defined: therapeutic diphenylcyclopropenone sensitization with weekly scalp DPC. MiXCR was run by TCRdb on the RACE reads, yielding one entry per CDR3 protein. The table shows about 340,000 distinct CDR3 sequences, with under 8% occurring only once. J is TRBJ2-7 and V is TRBV11-2, with D maybe TRBD2 (5 bases). Specimen: whole blood, collected in connection with sensitization to the hapten diphenylcyclopropenone (DPC). This TCR came from a woman between 18 and 29 years old with alopecia areata. Some clones in this sample may be carry-over from other donors' samples. The CDR3 DNA reads as TGTGCCAGCAGCTTAGCATCCGGACTGCTCTACGAGCAGTACTTC. It codes for CASSLASGLLYEQYF. The variable domain in full, completed from reference TRBV11-2 and TRBJ2-7, reads EAGVAQSPRYKIIEKRQSVAFWCNPISGHATLYWYQQILGQGPKLLIQFQNNGVVDDSQLPKDRFSAERLKGVDSTLKIQPAKLEDSAVYLCASSLASGLLYEQYFGPGTRLTVT.